One and the same sample provided the 17 T cell receptor beta chains below, sequenced in a study of patients and donors after allogeneic stem cell transplantation. Via MiXCR, TCRdb re-called the RT-PCR reads, giving one row per CDR3 protein. The top ten hold 33% of the sample, which has approximately 210,000 distinct CDR3 sequences, about 40% seen once. The sample comprised blood, either unsorted or a sorted T cell fraction (not recorded which). These receptor sequences come from a human donor who was either an allogeneic HSCT recipient or a stem cell or donor lymphocyte infusion donor (not recorded which). It is not recorded whose cells these are; they may come from a transplant donor.

This clonotype has a handful of counts. V is TRBV7-9 and J is TRBJ1-2; D is possibly TRBD1 (6 bases). Trimming took 5 bases from V and 4 from J, leaving 20 bases between them. Germline V CDR1 and CDR2: SEHNR, FQNEAQ (reference sequence). The CDR3 has 16 residues. DNA for the CDR3: TGTGCCAGCAGCGGCTACAGGGCCTCCGAGGGCTATGGCTACACCTTC. Its translation: CASSGYRASEGYGYTF. Using reference TRBV7-9 and TRBJ1-2 for the parts outside the CDR3, the full variable domain is DTGVSQNPRHKITKRGQNVTFRCDPISEHNRLYWYRQTLGQGPEFLTYFQNEAQLEKSRLLSDRFSAERPKGSFSTLEIQRTEQGDSAMYLCASSGYRASEGYGYTFGSGTRLTVV.

This clonotype was seen more than once but under ten times. V gene TRBV27 combines with J gene TRBJ1-2; a possible D gene is TRBD1 (5 bases). Trimming cost V 1 base and J 7 bases, with 19 bases left between them. The length of the CDR3 is 16 residues. CDR1 is MNHEY, CDR2 SMNVEV, per germline (reference sequence). CDR3 nucleotide sequence: TGTGCCAGCAGTTTATTGGCCTCAAACCAGGGTCCTGGCTACACCTTC. Translating gives CASSLLASNQGPGYTF.

This clonotype has only a few counts. This chain links TRBV6-6 with TRBJ1-1; D is possibly TRBD1 (5 bases). V lost 5 bases, J lost 8 bases, and 18 bases lay in between. The V gene's germline CDR1 is MNHNY and CDR2 SVGAGI (reference sequence). This CDR3 spans 14 amino acids. DNA for the CDR3: TGTGCCAGCAGTGTATGGGGGATCCCGCTGGAAGCTTTCTTT. It codes for CASSVWGIPLEAFF.

V usage is TRBV4-1 and J usage is TRBJ2-5; 11 nucleotides line up with TRBD2. The CDR3 is made up of 16 amino acids. Germline CDR1 reads MGHRA; CDR2 reads YSYEKL. With V trimmed by 3 bases and J by 1 base, 4 bases remained unmatched. The CDR3 loop is CASSQPGTSGQETQYF. DNA for the CDR3: TGCGCCAGCAGCCAGCCGGGGACTAGCGGCCAAGAGACCCAGTACTTC.

The rearrangement uses TRBV7-2 and TRBJ2-4; 9 nucleotides match TRBD1. Germline V gene data show CDR1 as SGHTA and CDR2 as FQGNSA. The CDR3 extends over 19 amino acids. V gave up 6 bases and J gave up 0 bases; unmatched junction bases: 15. The CDR3 DNA sequence: TGTGCCAGCAGTTCAGGACAGGGGCTACCGGGAGTAGCCAAAAACATTCAGTACTTC. It codes for CASSSGQGLPGVAKNIQYF.

Many counts were recorded for this clonotype. This chain connects TRBV18 to TRBJ1-1; D uncertain. Trimming shortened V by 2 bases and J by 1 base, and 5 bases separated the two germline ends. The CDR3 is 13 residues long. Germline V gene lookup returns CDR1 KGHSH and CDR2 LQKENI. Here the CDR3 reads CASSPGPNTEAFF. The CDR3 coding sequence is TGTGCCAGCTCACCAGGCCCGAACACTGAAGCTTTCTTT. The full variable domain, completed using reference TRBV18 and TRBJ1-1, is NAGVMQNPRHLVRRRGQEARLRCSPMKGHSHVYWYRQLPEEGLKFMVYLQKENIIDESGMPKERFSAEFPKEGPSILRIQQVVRGDSAAYFCASSPGPNTEAFFGQGTRLTVV.

In this sample, this clonotype turned up a few times. The chain recombines TRBV30 with TRBJ2-7, with 12 bases identical to TRBD2. The CDR3 totals 14 residues. Germline trimming cut 3 bases from V and 4 bases from J; bases unmatched to any gene: 4. Germline lookup yields CDR1 GTSNPN and CDR2 SVGIG (reference sequence). The CDR3 nucleotides are TGTGCCTGGAGGATACTAGCGGGAGGATACGAGCAGTACTTC. The encoded protein is CAWRILAGGYEQYF.

This clonotype was observed a few times. This chain links TRBV5-1 with TRBJ1-2, with D unresolved. V lost 2 bases, J lost 2 bases, and 4 bases lay in between. The CDR3 spans 12 residues. Germline V lookup: CDR1 SGHRS, CDR2 YFSETQ. The CDR3 sequence is CASSLPNYGYTF. CDR3 DNA sequence: TGCGCCAGCAGCTTACCCAACTATGGCTACACCTTC.

V and J are TRBV7-9 and TRBJ1-2; 7 bases map to TRBD1. The CDR3 totals 15 residues. Germline V CDR1 and CDR2: SEHNR, FQNEAQ (reference sequence). Trimming took 5 bases from V and 6 from J; bases not matched to a gene: 12. CDR3 coding DNA: TGTGCCAGCAGCCCGCCCCTGGACAGGCCCAATGGCTACACCTTC. It codes for CASSPPLDRPNGYTF.

The chain carries TRBV12-3 or TRBV12-4 and TRBJ1-4, with D perhaps matching TRBD1 (6 bases). Trimming removed 6 bases at V and 3 bases at J, with 11 bases between. This CDR3 is built from 14 residues. The CDR3 coding sequence is TGTGCCAGCAGGCAACAGGGCCCTAATGAAAAACTGTTTTTT. As protein: CASRQQGPNEKLFF.

This chain links TRBV24-1 with TRBJ1-1; D not certain. This CDR3 contains 14 residues. In germline, CDR1 is KGHDR, CDR2 SFDVKD. V shed 3 bases and J shed 4 bases, with 11 bases lying between them. Here the CDR3 reads CATSDDRWGTEAFF. For the CDR3, the DNA is TGTGCCACCAGTGATGACCGGTGGGGCACTGAAGCTTTCTTT.

V and J are TRBV12-3 or TRBV12-4 and TRBJ1-2, with D maybe TRBD1 (5 bases). The V and J ends lost 2 bases and 4 bases respectively, with 8 bases between them. This CDR3 is 13 amino acids long. DNA of the CDR3: TGTGCCAGCAGTTTATCAGACAGCTATGGCTACACCTTC. This codes for CASSLSDSYGYTF.

The gene calls are TRBV18 and TRBJ1-4; D is perhaps TRBD1 (6 bases). CDR3 size: 15 residues. The ends were cut back, 3 bases at V and 0 bases at J, with 8 bases in the middle. Per the germline V gene, CDR1 is KGHSH and CDR2 is LQKENI. The CDR3 here is CASSPGGPTNEKLFF. CDR3 DNA: TGTGCCAGCTCACCGGGGGGCCCAACTAATGAAAAACTGTTTTTT.

This CDR3 reads CASSQDHSAYNEQFF. CDR3 nucleotides: TGCGCCAGCAGCCAAGATCACTCAGCCTACAATGAGCAGTTCTTC. V gene TRBV4-3 combines with J gene TRBJ2-1; no definite D call. The CDR3 is 15 residues long. V dropped 0 bases and J dropped 2 bases, with 8 bases sitting between them. Germline V gene data show CDR1 as LGHNA and CDR2 as YSLEER.

This chain links TRBV7-9 with TRBJ1-1; TRBD1 agrees at 7 bases. The V gene end was trimmed by 5 bases and the J gene end by 2 bases; junction bases not matched to a gene: 8. The CDR3 totals 15 residues. Germline lookup yields CDR1 SEHNR and CDR2 FQNEAQ (reference sequence). CDR3: CASSDTGVSNTEAFF. The DNA of the CDR3 is TGTGCCAGCAGCGATACAGGGGTGTCCAACACTGAAGCTTTCTTT.

V gene TRBV15 combines with J gene TRBJ1-1, with 8 bases matching TRBD1. V was clipped by 5 bases and J by 1 base; unmatched bases: 6. This CDR3 is 15 amino acids long. Germline-derived CDR1 and CDR2 are LNHNV and YYDKDF (reference sequence). CDR3 loop: CATSFPGQENTEAFF. The CDR3 DNA reads TGTGCCACCAGCTTTCCGGGACAGGAGAACACTGAAGCTTTCTTT.

Written as DNA, the CDR3 is TGTGCCAGCCTGGAGAGGGGGATTGAGGATGAGCAGTTCTTC. Translating gives CASLERGIEDEQFF. The chain combines TRBV12-3 or TRBV12-4 with TRBJ2-1; D is possibly TRBD1 (6 bases). V was clipped by 8 bases and J by 8 bases, with 19 bases between them. This CDR3 comprises 14 residues.